This T cell receptor (beta chain) was found in a study of CD8 T cells in Susac syndrome. In blood CD8+ and CD4+ T cells, TCR beta underwent sequencing. Negative isolation was applied to CD8+ and CD4+ T cells, and FACS enrichment was applied to TEMRA cells. As to this clonotype: No antigen is known for it.

The authors reverse transcribed about 0.5 to 1 ug RNA with random hexamers. Amplification of TCR beta CDR3 spanned 54 Vbeta and 13 Jbeta via immunoSEQ multiplex PCR. TCRdb itself ran the immunoSEQ multiplex PCR reads through MiXCR, one entry per CDR3 protein. Here the sample spans 150,000 to 200,000 distinct CDR3 sequences, roughly 95% being singletons. Study-level results: The authors acknowledged that the study's TCR sequencing and HLA analysis involved relatively few individuals.

The sequence was collected from a human donor with multiple sclerosis. Sample: CD8+ T cells from PBMCs.

CDR3 protein: CASSLTDGNEQFF. Written as DNA, the CDR3 is TGTGCCAGTAGTCTCACCGACGGGAATGAGCAGTTCTTC. The gene calls are TRBV19 and TRBJ2-1; no definite D call. V was shortened by 5 bases and J by 7 bases, with 12 bases between the two germline ends. CDR3 length: 13 amino acids. CDR1 is LNHDA and CDR2 is SQIVND in the germline V gene (reference sequence).